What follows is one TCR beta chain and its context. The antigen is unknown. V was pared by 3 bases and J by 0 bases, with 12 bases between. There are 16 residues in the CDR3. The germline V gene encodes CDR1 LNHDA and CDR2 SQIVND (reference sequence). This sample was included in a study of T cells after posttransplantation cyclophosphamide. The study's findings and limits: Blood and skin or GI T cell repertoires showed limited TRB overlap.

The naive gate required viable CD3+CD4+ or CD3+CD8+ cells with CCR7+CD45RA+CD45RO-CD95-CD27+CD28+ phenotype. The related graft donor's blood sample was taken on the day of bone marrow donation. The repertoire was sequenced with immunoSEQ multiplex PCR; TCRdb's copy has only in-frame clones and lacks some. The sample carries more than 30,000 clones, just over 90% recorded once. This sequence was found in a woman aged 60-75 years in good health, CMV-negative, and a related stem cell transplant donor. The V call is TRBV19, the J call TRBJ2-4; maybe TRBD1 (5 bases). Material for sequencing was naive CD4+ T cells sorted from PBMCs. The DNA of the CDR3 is TGTGCCAGTAGTATTAGGACAATGACAGCCAAAAACATTCAGTACTTC. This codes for CASSIRTMTAKNIQYF.